The clone carrying this TCR beta chain has a handful of counts. Its specificity is unknown. This record belongs to a study of CD8+CD57+ T cells in acquired aplastic anemia. Overall study context: Sorted cells (CD4+ and CD8+) yielded DNA amounts that averaged about 2.9 ug.

Patients chosen for sequencing had shown CD8+CD57+ cell expansion by flow cytometry. Therapy had not been given to patients before blood sampling. Study-wide points: Patients versus controls showed no significant CD8+ Simpson's diversity difference.

TCR beta VDJ and CDR3 profiles were obtained from a genomic DNA template. Using its own MiXCR run on the reads, TCRdb lists one record per CDR3 protein. The sample includes about 180,000 distinct CDR3 sequences, 45% to 60% of them seen just once. The TCR comes from a human donor with aplastic anemia. The sample taken for sequencing was sorted CD4+, CD8+, or CD8+CD57+ T cells (not recorded which) from PBMCs.

CDR3 protein: CAWSPGRERAFF. The DNA for the CDR3 is TGTGCCTGGAGTCCCGGGCGGGAGAGAGCTTTCTTT. V and J are TRBV30 and TRBJ1-1; no firm D call. Germline CDR1 is GTSNPN and CDR2 is SVGIG (reference sequence). This CDR3 has 12 amino acids. V lost 2 bases and J 10 bases, leaving 14 bases between the germline ends.